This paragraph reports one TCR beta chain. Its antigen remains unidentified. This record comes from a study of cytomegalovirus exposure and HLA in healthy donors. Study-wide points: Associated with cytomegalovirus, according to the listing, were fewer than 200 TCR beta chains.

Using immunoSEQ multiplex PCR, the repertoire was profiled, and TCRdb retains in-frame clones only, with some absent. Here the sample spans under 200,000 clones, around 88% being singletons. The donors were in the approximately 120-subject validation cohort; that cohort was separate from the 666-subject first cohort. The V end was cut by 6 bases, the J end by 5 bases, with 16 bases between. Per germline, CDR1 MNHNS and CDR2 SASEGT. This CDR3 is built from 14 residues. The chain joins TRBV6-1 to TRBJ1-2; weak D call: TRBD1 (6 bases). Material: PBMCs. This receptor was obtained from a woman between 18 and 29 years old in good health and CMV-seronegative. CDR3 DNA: TGTGCCAGCAGCTTCCGAGAGGGGGTGTATGGCTACACCTTC. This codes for CASSFREGVYGYTF.